Below are 5 T cell receptor beta chains sequenced from a single sample in a study of neurological immune-mediated disorders. Time point: longitudinal time-point 3. Each CDR3 protein gets one entry after TCRdb re-called the 5' RACE reads with MiXCR. The profile shows approximately 85,000 distinct CDR3 sequences, about 4% of them singletons. Sequenced sample: PBMCs. Receptors were obtained from a woman between 55 and 75 years old with multiple sclerosis.

This clonotype has ten or more counts. The rearrangement uses TRBV20-1 and TRBJ2-7; the D call may be TRBD1 or TRBD2 (5 bases each). V was pared by 6 bases and J by 4 bases, with 10 bases between. The CDR3 sequence is 11 residues long. The germline V gene has CDR1 DFQATT and CDR2 SNEGSKA (reference sequence). The CDR3 DNA follows: TGCAGTGCCGGGACGGGTTACGAGCAGTACTTC. This sequence encodes CSAGTGYEQYF.

At least ten counts were recorded for this clonotype. The chain employs TRBV7-8 and TRBJ1-1; 7 bases fit TRBD1. The J segment lost 3 bases and the V segment lost 6 bases, leaving 10 bases of the junction unmatched. The germline V gene has CDR1 SGHVS and CDR2 FQNEAQ. CDR3 length: 15 amino acids. DNA of the CDR3: TGTGCCAGCAGACCGGCGACAGGGAGTGACACTGAAGCTTTCTTT. It codes for CASRPATGSDTEAFF.

There are many counts of this clonotype. The rearrangement links TRBV12-3 or TRBV12-4 to TRBJ2-3; no firm D call. The CDR3 length is 13 residues. Trimming pared 5 bases from V and 4 bases from J, leaving 10 bases between. Written as DNA, the CDR3 is TGTGCCAGCAGTCCCGCTAGTCCAGATACGCAGTATTTT. Translated: CASSPASPDTQYF.

This clonotype was counted at least ten times. The genes are TRBV7-2 and TRBJ1-1, with 7 positions matching TRBD1. Germline V gene sequence: CDR1 SGHTA, CDR2 FQGNSA. The CDR3 has 13 amino acids. Trimming at V came to 4 bases and at J to 3 bases, leaving 2 bases not matched to a gene. The CDR3 region has the DNA TGTGCCAGCAGCTGGGACAGATACACTGAAGCTTTCTTT. This sequence encodes CASSWDRYTEAFF. Drawing the rest from reference TRBV7-2 and TRBJ1-1, the complete variable domain is GAGVSQSPSNKVTEKGKDVELRCDPISGHTALYWYRQSLGQGLEFLIYFQGNSAPDKSGLPSDRFSAERTGGSVSTLTIQRTQQEDSAVYLCASSWDRYTEAFFGQGTRLTVV.

This clonotype was recorded at least ten times. The gene calls are TRBV29-1 and TRBJ2-5; no clear D. The germline V gene has CDR1 SQVTM and CDR2 ANQGSEA. The CDR3 has 15 amino acids. The germline V and J ends were trimmed by 0 bases and 2 bases, with 13 bases remaining between them. The CDR3 region is CSVEDRAALQETQYF. Here the CDR3 DNA reads TGCAGCGTTGAAGATCGGGCGGCCCTACAAGAGACCCAGTACTTC.